This TCR beta chain was captured by sequencing in a study of shared clonotypes between healthy human individuals. Study conclusions and caveats: When compared with the clonotypes that were shared by all four sorted-subset donors, the non-shared clonotypes turned out to have lower generation probabilities.

TCRdb keeps only in-frame clones here, not all; method: immunoSEQ multiplex PCR. The data show some 1,400,000 clones, roughly 95% seen once. Remarks on this clone: Antigen: not known.

Recent acute infections and vaccinations were absent in the healthy HIV-negative adult donors. This receptor was obtained from a young man in good health. Sequenced: naive CD4+ T cells sorted from blood. Documented subset: CD45RA+ positively selected.

This chain's CDR3 is CASSLSWEGYGYTF. The CDR3 coding sequence is TGTGCCAGCAGTTTAAGTTGGGAGGGCTATGGCTACACCTTC. The V gene is TRBV27, the J gene TRBJ1-2; D not resolved. Germline CDR1 is MNHEY and CDR2 is SMNVEV (reference sequence). Trimming stripped 2 bases from V and 4 bases from J, with 11 bases between. This CDR3 has 14 residues.